Listed below are T cell receptor beta chains from one sample, sequenced in a study of response to subunit inactivated influenza vaccine. TCRdb independently ran MiXCR on the RT-PCR reads; one entry per CDR3 protein. The table has 860,000 or so distinct CDR3 sequences, roughly 20% seen once. The source material was PBMCs from blood, sampled 5 days after vaccination. All receptors derive from a man between 45 and 60 years old who received an inactivated influenza vaccine. CDR3s include the opening cysteine and the closing phenylalanine or tryptophan. A D gene is named only where the DNA matches it firmly.

CDR3aa: CASSLQGAANTEAFF
j_gene: TRBJ1-1
v_gene: TRBV6-5
d_gene: TRBD1

CDR3aa: CSARHPGQANTGELFF
j_gene: TRBJ2-2
v_gene: TRBV20-1
d_gene: TRBD1

CDR3aa: CASSLEVAGETDTQYF
j_gene: TRBJ2-3
v_gene: TRBV5-1
d_gene: TRBD2

CDR3aa: CASSLWGEDQETQYF
j_gene: TRBJ2-5
v_gene: TRBV5-1
d_gene: -

CDR3aa: CASSQDASFTGELFF
j_gene: TRBJ2-2
v_gene: TRBV3-1
d_gene: -

CDR3aa: CASSPFASYNEQFF
j_gene: TRBJ2-1
v_gene: TRBV18
d_gene: -

CDR3aa: CASSVVPGANTGELFF
j_gene: TRBJ2-2
v_gene: TRBV9
d_gene: -

CDR3aa: CASRSRGQGGTDTQYF
j_gene: TRBJ2-3
v_gene: TRBV2
d_gene: TRBD1

CDR3aa: CASSQVRDTGYTF
j_gene: TRBJ1-2
v_gene: TRBV4-2
d_gene: -

CDR3aa: CASSSLSNSNQPQHF
j_gene: TRBJ1-5
v_gene: TRBV12-3/TRBV12-4
d_gene: -

CDR3aa: CASALANNEQFF
j_gene: TRBJ2-1
v_gene: TRBV12-3/TRBV12-4
d_gene: -

CDR3aa: CASSLEPRESPFTDTQYF
j_gene: TRBJ2-3
v_gene: TRBV11-1
d_gene: -

CDR3aa: CSAGGGRDGYTF
j_gene: TRBJ1-2
v_gene: TRBV20-1
d_gene: -

CDR3aa: CASSRGTVPTEAFF
j_gene: TRBJ1-1
v_gene: TRBV5-5
d_gene: TRBD1

CDR3aa: CASSRTDTGELFF
j_gene: TRBJ2-2
v_gene: TRBV28
d_gene: -

CDR3aa: CASSSLPGQASYGYTF
j_gene: TRBJ1-2
v_gene: TRBV6-5
d_gene: TRBD1

CDR3aa: CASSLALAGARETQYF
j_gene: TRBJ2-5
v_gene: TRBV7-2
d_gene: TRBD2

CDR3aa: CASSLSGSDTEAFF
j_gene: TRBJ1-1
v_gene: TRBV5-1
d_gene: -